A selection of T cell receptor beta chains follows, all from one sample in a study of cytomegalovirus exposure and HLA in healthy donors. Profiled with immunoSEQ multiplex PCR; TCRdb holds only in-frame clones, not every one. This table has 300,000 to 350,000 clones, around 90% appearing once. Material for sequencing was PBMCs. These receptors were obtained from a young man in good health and CMV-seronegative. Each CDR3 is given with its conserved first and last residue. The D gene is left open where the match is weak. Clone size is shown for a subset of rows, as once, few, many or a class of expanded clone.

clone size: -
D gene: TRBD1
V gene: TRBV18
J gene: TRBJ1-5
CDR3 DNA: TGTGCCAGCTCGCTGGAGGGGGCGCGGGGTCAGCCCCAGCATTTT
CDR3 protein: CASSLEGARGQPQHF

clone size: -
D gene: TRBD1
V gene: TRBV19
J gene: TRBJ2-2
CDR3 DNA: TGTGCCAGTAGTTTACAGGGGGTCTGGACCGGGGAGCTGTTTTTT
CDR3 protein: CASSLQGVWTGELFF

clone size: -
D gene: TRBD1
V gene: TRBV18
J gene: TRBJ2-1
CDR3 DNA: TGTGCCAGCTCACCCACGACAGGGAGCTCCTACAATGAGCAGTTCTTC
CDR3 protein: CASSPTTGSSYNEQFF

clone size: once
D gene: TRBD2
V gene: TRBV5-4
J gene: TRBJ2-1
CDR3 DNA: TGTGCCAGCAGCCTTACCCTAGCGGGGGGCTTTGAGCAGTTCTTC
CDR3 protein: CASSLTLAGGFEQFF

clone size: once
D gene: TRBD1
V gene: TRBV19
J gene: TRBJ2-2
CDR3 DNA: TGTGCCAGTAGTCAACAGGGGGCGTTTACCGGGGAGCTGTTTTTT
CDR3 protein: CASSQQGAFTGELFF

clone size: -
D gene: -
V gene: TRBV19
J gene: TRBJ1-6
CDR3 DNA: TGTGCCAGTAGTATGGACAGCACTAATTCACCCCTCCACTTT
CDR3 protein: CASSMDSTNSPLHF

clone size: -
D gene: -
V gene: TRBV6-4
J gene: TRBJ1-1
CDR3 DNA: TGTGCCAGCAGAGAGGACATGGGAAACACTGAAGCTTTCTTT
CDR3 protein: CASREDMGNTEAFF

clone size: -
D gene: -
V gene: TRBV7-9
J gene: TRBJ2-5
CDR3 DNA: TGTGCCAGCAGCTTAGGGACACGAGAGACCCAGTACTTC
CDR3 protein: CASSLGTRETQYF

clone size: -
D gene: -
V gene: TRBV4-1
J gene: TRBJ1-3
CDR3 DNA: TGCGCCAGCAGCCGCTTAGAGGGTAAAGGAAACACCATATATTTT
CDR3 protein: CASSRLEGKGNTIYF

clone size: -
D gene: -
V gene: TRBV2
J gene: TRBJ1-2
CDR3 DNA: TGTGCCAGCAGTGAAAACTTCGGGGATCGGGGCTACACCTTC
CDR3 protein: CASSENFGDRGYTF

clone size: -
D gene: TRBD2
V gene: TRBV7-6
J gene: TRBJ2-3
CDR3 DNA: TGTGCCAGCAGCCTAGGGGTCGGCGGGGGGGCCGGAGATACGCAGTATTTT
CDR3 protein: CASSLGVGGGAGDTQYF

clone size: -
D gene: -
V gene: TRBV4-1
J gene: TRBJ1-6
CDR3 DNA: TGCGCCAGCAGCCACAACAGGGATAATTCACCCCTCCACTTT
CDR3 protein: CASSHNRDNSPLHF

clone size: once
D gene: TRBD2
V gene: TRBV29-1
J gene: TRBJ2-1
CDR3 DNA: TGCAGCGTGGTGGTAGCGGGGGGGCATGGTGAGCAGTTCTTC
CDR3 protein: CSVVVAGGHGEQFF

clone size: -
D gene: -
V gene: TRBV9
J gene: TRBJ2-3
CDR3 DNA: TGTGCCAGCAGCGAGGGGGGGACATCGGTGGATACGCAGTATTTT
CDR3 protein: CASSEGGTSVDTQYF

clone size: -
D gene: -
V gene: TRBV7-9
J gene: TRBJ1-1
CDR3 DNA: TGTGCCAACGACCGACAGACCGGTGGTGAAGCTTTCTTT
CDR3 protein: CANDRQTGGEAFF

clone size: -
D gene: -
V gene: TRBV19
J gene: TRBJ2-2
CDR3 DNA: TGTGCCAGTAGTAAAACGGGGAACACCGGGGAGCTGTTTTTT
CDR3 protein: CASSKTGNTGELFF